This record looks at one T cell receptor beta chain sequence and its context. These data are taken from a study of blood T cell repertoires in COVID-19. Assay used: immunoSEQ multiplex PCR; TCRdb lists only in-frame clones, some missing. The sample includes around 250,000 clones, roughly 90% of them seen just once. V was shortened by 5 bases and J by 5 bases, with 18 bases between the two germline ends. Germline lookup yields CDR1 LNHDA and CDR2 SQIVND (reference sequence). The CDR3 has 15 amino acids. The receptor was isolated from a woman in her thirties with active or convalescent COVID-19. The V gene is TRBV19, the J gene TRBJ2-5; tentatively, D is TRBD1 (5 bases). The sequenced sample was peripheral blood. The CDR3 region has the DNA TGTGCCAGTAGTGAAACGTGGGCCTCAGGGGAGACCCAGTACTTC. Amino acid sequence: CASSETWASGETQYF.